Detailed here is one T cell receptor (beta chain). As yet, its antigen is unknown. This sample is drawn from a study of pediatric ulcerative colitis. Rectal tissue came from one to two pinch biopsies taken at colonoscopy. Control subjects, colonoscoped for suspected IBD, had macroscopically and histologically normal endoscopy. Samples were sequenced at Survey level, maximum 500,000 reads. Only in-frame clones appear in the TCRdb table, and some are missing; sequencing was by immunoSEQ multiplex PCR. The sample records 16,000 or so clones, approximately 80% being singletons. In germline, CDR1 is PRHDT, CDR2 FYEKMQ (reference sequence). V trimming: 2 bases; J trimming: 2 bases; junction bases outside the gene matches: 6. This CDR3 has 17 amino acids. Study-wide results and limits: Blood-rectal clonal overlap within each person was significantly higher in ulcerative colitis patients than controls. Rectal pinch biopsies may include blood-derived T cells.

The genes are TRBV13 and TRBJ2-1, with TRBD2 matching over 10 bases. Sequenced material: gut tissue. The receptor was isolated from a boy between 10 and 17 years old who was a control in a study of pediatric ulcerative colitis. DNA for the CDR3: TGTGCCAGCAGCTTATTGGCTAGCGGGAGTACCTACAATGAGCAGTTCTTC. Translating gives CASSLLASGSTYNEQFF.